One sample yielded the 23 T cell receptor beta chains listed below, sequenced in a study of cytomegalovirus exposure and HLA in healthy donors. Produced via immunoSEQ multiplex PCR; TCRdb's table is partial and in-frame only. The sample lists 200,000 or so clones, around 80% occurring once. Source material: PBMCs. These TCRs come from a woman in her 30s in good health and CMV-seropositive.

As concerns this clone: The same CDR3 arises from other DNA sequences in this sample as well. Written as DNA, the CDR3 is TGTGCCAGCAGTGAACAGGGCTCCTACGAGCAGTACTTC. It translates to CASSEQGSYEQYF. V gene TRBV6-1 combines with J gene TRBJ2-7; TRBD1 might be the D (5 bases). CDR1 MNHNS and CDR2 SASEGT come from the germline V gene. CDR3 size: 13 residues. V lost 2 bases, J lost 0 bases, and 5 bases lay in between.

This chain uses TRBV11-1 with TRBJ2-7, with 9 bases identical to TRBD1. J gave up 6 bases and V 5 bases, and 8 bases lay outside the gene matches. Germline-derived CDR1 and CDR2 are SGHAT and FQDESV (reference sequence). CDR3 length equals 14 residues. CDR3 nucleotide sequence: TGTGCCAGCAGCCCCCGGGACAGGGTATCCGAGCAGTACTTC. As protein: CASSPRDRVSEQYF.

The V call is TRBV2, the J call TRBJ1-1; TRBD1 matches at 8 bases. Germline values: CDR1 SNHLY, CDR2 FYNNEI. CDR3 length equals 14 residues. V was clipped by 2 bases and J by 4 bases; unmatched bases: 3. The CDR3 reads CASSERTGTTEAFF. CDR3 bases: TGTGCCAGCAGTGAAAGGACAGGGACCACTGAAGCTTTCTTT.

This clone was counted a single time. In nucleotides, the CDR3 is TGCGCCAGCAGTGAGGACAGGGAAGGCTACACCTTC. Amino acids: CASSEDREGYTF. The chain recombines TRBV10-2 with TRBJ1-2; TRBD1 matches at 7 bases. CDR3 length equals 12 residues. Germline V CDR1 and CDR2: WSHSY, SAAADI. Trimming took 2 bases from V and 8 from J; bases not matched to a gene: 2.

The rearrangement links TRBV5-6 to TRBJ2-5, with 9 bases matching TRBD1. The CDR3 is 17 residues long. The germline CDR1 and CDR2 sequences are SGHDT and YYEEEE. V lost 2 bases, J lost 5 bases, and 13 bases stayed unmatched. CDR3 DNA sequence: TGTGCCAGCAGCTTCACAGCCACCACAGGGGGCCGGGAGACCCAGTACTTC. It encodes CASSFTATTGGRETQYF.

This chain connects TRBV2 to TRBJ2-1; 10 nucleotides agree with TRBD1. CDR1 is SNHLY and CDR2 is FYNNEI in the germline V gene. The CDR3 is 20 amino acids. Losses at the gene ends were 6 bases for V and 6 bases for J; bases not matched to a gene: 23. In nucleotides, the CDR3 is TGTGCCAGCAGCCTGCCCGACGGTGACAGGGGGCTTTGGACCCGCAATGAGCAGTTCTTC. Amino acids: CASSLPDGDRGLWTRNEQFF.

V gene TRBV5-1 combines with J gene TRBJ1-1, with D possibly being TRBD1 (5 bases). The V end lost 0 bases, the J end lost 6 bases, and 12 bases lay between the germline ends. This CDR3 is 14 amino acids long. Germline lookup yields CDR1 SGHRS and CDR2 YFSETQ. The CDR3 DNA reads TGCGCCAGCAGCTTGGTTCTCACAGGTGCTGAAGCTTTCTTT. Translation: CASSLVLTGAEAFF.

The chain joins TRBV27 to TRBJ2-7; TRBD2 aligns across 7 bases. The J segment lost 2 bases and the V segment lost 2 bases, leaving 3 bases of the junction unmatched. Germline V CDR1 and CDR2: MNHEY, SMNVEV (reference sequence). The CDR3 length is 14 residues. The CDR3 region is CASSLAGATYEQYF. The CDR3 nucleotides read TGTGCCAGCAGTTTAGCGGGAGCTACCTACGAGCAGTACTTC.

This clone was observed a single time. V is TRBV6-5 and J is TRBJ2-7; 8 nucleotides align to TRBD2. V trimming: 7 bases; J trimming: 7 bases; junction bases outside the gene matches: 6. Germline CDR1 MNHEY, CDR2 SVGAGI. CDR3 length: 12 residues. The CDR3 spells CASTGGGGEQYF. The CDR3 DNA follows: TGTGCCAGCACCGGAGGCGGGGGGGAGCAGTACTTC.

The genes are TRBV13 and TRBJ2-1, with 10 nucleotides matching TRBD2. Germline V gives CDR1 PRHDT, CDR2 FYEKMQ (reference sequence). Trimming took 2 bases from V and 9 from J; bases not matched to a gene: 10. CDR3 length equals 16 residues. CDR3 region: CASSLRLAGANFEQFF. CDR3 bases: TGTGCCAGCAGCTTACGGCTAGCGGGAGCCAATTTTGAGCAGTTCTTC.

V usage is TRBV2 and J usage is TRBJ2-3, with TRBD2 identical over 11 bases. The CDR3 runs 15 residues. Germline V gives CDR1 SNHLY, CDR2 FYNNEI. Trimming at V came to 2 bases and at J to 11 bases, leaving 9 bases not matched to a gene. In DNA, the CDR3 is TGTGCCAGCAGTGAATTTCCTCTAGCGGGAGGTGGGCAGTATTTT. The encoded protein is CASSEFPLAGGGQYF.

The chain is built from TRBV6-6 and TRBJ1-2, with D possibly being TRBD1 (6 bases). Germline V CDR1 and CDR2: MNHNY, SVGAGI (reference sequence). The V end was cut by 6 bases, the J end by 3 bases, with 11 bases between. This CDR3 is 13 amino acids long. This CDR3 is CASSLQGDYGYTF. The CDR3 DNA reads TGTGCCAGCAGCCTACAGGGAGACTATGGCTACACCTTC.

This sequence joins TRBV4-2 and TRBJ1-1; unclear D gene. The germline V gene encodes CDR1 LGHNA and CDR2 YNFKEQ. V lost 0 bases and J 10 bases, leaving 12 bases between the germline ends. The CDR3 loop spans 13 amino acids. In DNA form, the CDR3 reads TGTGCCAGCAGCCAAGATCTATCGGGTCCAGCTTTCTTT. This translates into CASSQDLSGPAFF.

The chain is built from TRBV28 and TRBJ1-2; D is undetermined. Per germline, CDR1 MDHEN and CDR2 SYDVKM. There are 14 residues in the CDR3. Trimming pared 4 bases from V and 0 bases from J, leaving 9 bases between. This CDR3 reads CASSWASTNYGYTF. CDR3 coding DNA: TGTGCCAGCAGTTGGGCCTCAACTAACTATGGCTACACCTTC.

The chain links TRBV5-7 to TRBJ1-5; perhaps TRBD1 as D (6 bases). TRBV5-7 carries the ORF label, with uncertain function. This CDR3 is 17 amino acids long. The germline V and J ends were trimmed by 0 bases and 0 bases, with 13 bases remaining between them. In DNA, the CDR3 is TGTGCCAGCAGCTTGGGCCCCCCAGGGGCTAGCAATCAGCCCCAGCATTTT. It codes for CASSLGPPGASNQPQHF.

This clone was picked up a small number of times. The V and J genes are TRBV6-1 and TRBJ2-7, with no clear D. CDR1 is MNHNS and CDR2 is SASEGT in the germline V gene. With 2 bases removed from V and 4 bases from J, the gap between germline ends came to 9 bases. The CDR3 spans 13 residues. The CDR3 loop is CASSEFPQYEQYF. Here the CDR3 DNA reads TGTGCCAGCAGTGAATTCCCCCAGTACGAGCAGTACTTC.

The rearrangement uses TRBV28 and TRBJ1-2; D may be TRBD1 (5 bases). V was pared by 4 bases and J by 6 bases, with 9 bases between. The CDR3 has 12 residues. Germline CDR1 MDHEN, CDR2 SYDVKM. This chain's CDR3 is CASSYLTDGYTF. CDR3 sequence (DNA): TGTGCCAGCAGTTACCTGACAGATGGCTACACCTTC.

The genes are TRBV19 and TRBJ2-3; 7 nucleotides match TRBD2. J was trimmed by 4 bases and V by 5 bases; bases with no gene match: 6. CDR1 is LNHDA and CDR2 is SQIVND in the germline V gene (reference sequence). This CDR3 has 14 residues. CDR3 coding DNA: TGTGCCAGTAGTCGGGGAGGGCCCGCAGATACGCAGTATTTT. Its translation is CASSRGGPADTQYF.

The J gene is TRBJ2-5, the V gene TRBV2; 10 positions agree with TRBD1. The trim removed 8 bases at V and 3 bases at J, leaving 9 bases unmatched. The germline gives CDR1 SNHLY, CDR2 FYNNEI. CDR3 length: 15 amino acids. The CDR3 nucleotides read TGTGCCAGCGAAATCCCGGGACAGGGGAAAGAGACCCAGTACTTC. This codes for CASEIPGQGKETQYF. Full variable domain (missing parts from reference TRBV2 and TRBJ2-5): EPEVTQTPSHQVTQMGQEVILRCVPISNHLYFYWYRQILGQKVEFLVSFYNNEISEKSEIFDDQFSVERPDGSNFTLKIRSTKLEDSAMYFCASEIPGQGKETQYFGPGTRLLVL.

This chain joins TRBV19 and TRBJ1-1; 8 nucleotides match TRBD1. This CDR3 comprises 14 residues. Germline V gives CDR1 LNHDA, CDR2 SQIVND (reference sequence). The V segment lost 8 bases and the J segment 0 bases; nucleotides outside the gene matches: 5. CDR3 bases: TGTGCCAGTGGATACAGGGGGATGAACACTGAAGCTTTCTTT. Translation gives CASGYRGMNTEAFF.

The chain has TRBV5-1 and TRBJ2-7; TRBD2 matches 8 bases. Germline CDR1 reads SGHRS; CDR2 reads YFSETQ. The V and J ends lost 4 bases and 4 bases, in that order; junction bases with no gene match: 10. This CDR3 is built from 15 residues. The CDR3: CASSTGLGGTYEQYF. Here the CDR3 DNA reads TGCGCCAGCAGCACGGGACTAGGTGGGACGTACGAGCAGTACTTC.

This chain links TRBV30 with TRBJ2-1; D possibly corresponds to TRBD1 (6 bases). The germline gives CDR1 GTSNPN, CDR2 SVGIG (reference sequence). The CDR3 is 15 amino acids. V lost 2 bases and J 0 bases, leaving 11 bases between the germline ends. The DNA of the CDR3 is TGTGCCTGGAGTTTCAGGGGAAACTCCTACAATGAGCAGTTCTTC. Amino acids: CAWSFRGNSYNEQFF.

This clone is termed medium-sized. In nucleotides, the CDR3 is TGTGCCAGCAGTTACGGGACAGACTCAGGGGAACAGTTCTTC. It is translated as CASSYGTDSGEQFF. This chain links TRBV6-6 with TRBJ2-1, with 7 bases lining up with TRBD1. This CDR3 contains 14 residues. V shed 2 bases, J shed 13 bases, and the junction held 11 bases outside the gene matches. Germline V gene lookup returns CDR1 MNHNY and CDR2 SVGAGI (reference sequence).